Listed below are T cell receptor beta chains from one sample, sequenced in a study of beta chain features in type 1 diabetes. TCRdb's copy holds only in-frame clones and misses some; the assay was immunoSEQ multiplex PCR. This table has 300,000 to 350,000 clones, approximately 8.2% appearing once. Source material: central memory CD4+ T cells from blood. These receptors all come from a woman aged 18-29 years in good health. Both conserved end residues are part of each CDR3.

j_call v_call cdr3_aa
TRBJ2-1 TRBV11-2 CASSLGGYGGRALGEQFF
TRBJ2-5 TRBV20-1 CSARLETQYF
TRBJ2-1 TRBV7-9 CASSLTDRNGQFF
TRBJ2-3 TRBV7-8 CASGKVDTQYF
TRBJ2-1 TRBV10-3 CAISDFMAGGRNEQFF
TRBJ1-3 TRBV5-1 CASSPGHSGNTIYF
TRBJ2-1 TRBV4-2 CASSQYNAVGLAGYNEQFF
TRBJ2-3 TRBV6-5 CASSLSRQVTDTQYF
TRBJ2-1 TRBV7-2 CASSLGLHNEQFF
TRBJ1-2 TRBV29-1 CSVGGPQGTHGYTF
TRBJ2-1 TRBV6-5 CASGALAGNYNEQFF
TRBJ2-6 TRBV9 CASSVGGRTTGANVLTF
TRBJ2-1 TRBV10-3 CAIRGMLASGDEKNGYNEQFF
TRBJ2-7 TRBV28 CASRPPSSVQEQYF
TRBJ2-7 TRBV7-2 CASSLASGVSYEQYF
TRBJ2-7 TRBV5-1 CASSLTGPYEQYF
TRBJ2-3 TRBV29-1 CSAFPLLRGSTDTQYF
TRBJ2-1 TRBV20-1 CSAGTWGEQFF
TRBJ2-6 TRBV4-1 CASSQTTSASGANVLTF
TRBJ2-3 TRBV11-1 CASSLALAGRTDTQYF
TRBJ2-7 TRBV4-3 CASSQGLWSSYEQYF
TRBJ2-3 TRBV29-1 CSAPAGGGTDTQYF
TRBJ2-3 TRBV7-2 CASSLVSGGTTDTQYF
TRBJ2-7 TRBV7-2 CASSSLWGRKGSYEQYF
TRBJ2-1 TRBV5-6 CASSWRGLAAENEQFF
TRBJ2-7 TRBV28 CASSLPLVGGGEQYF
TRBJ2-7 TRBV11-1 CASSLMGLAYEQYF
TRBJ1-1 TRBV4-2 CASSGGRAFF
TRBJ1-2 TRBV28 CASSFISDYGYTF
TRBJ2-4 TRBV4-3 CASSQEGARGAKNIQYF
TRBJ2-7 TRBV7-7 CASTTPTQIYEQYF
TRBJ1-2 TRBV9 CASSTGQGFGYTF
TRBJ2-3 TRBV4-2 CASSQEVAGGGADTQYF
TRBJ2-3 TRBV29-1 CSVHGFSTDTQYF
TRBJ2-3 TRBV27 CASSSQGQADTQYF
TRBJ2-7 TRBV21-1 CASSQDEAAQYF
TRBJ1-1 TRBV2 CATRSGQGNTEAFF
TRBJ2-3 TRBV4-3 CASSQDLQGGTDTQYF
TRBJ1-2 TRBV28 CASSLSDYGYTF
TRBJ2-1 TRBV4-1 CASSQEKRAGGNEQFF
TRBJ2-7 TRBV5-6 CASSLLSEQYF
TRBJ2-1 TRBV9 CASSVAGAGAYNEQFF
TRBJ2-1 TRBV7-3 CASSPTPGLVSNEQFF
TRBJ2-5 TRBV4-2 CASSQALAGGEETQYF
TRBJ2-5 TRBV5-4 CASSPGGTSRRETQYF
TRBJ2-2 TRBV9 CASSASDWNTGELFF